The 14 T cell receptor beta chains presented below share a single source sample, sequenced in a study of blood T cells in healthy people across ages. Together with a sample-barcoded 5' primer, a J-beta primer mix was included in a second PCR lasting about 6 to 11 cycles. In TCRdb, the 5' RACE reads were re-called with MiXCR into one record per CDR3 protein. Found here are about a million distinct CDR3 sequences, 35% to 45% of them singletons; the top ten hold 13%. Sequencing was performed on blood. These receptors all stem from a man between 18 and 29 years old in good health.

This clonotype was picked up a small number of times. V and J are TRBV12-3 or TRBV12-4 and TRBJ2-7; 7 bases are shared with TRBD1. Germline trimming cut 1 base from V and 3 bases from J; bases unmatched to any gene: 6. This CDR3 has 15 amino acids. Written as DNA, the CDR3 is TGTGCCAGCAGTTTAGATCGGGACAGAATCTACGAGCAGTACTTC. It yields the protein CASSLDRDRIYEQYF.

This clonotype showed up just a few times. This chain joins TRBV7-6 and TRBJ2-1; 7 nucleotides line up with TRBD2. J was trimmed by 5 bases and V by 5 bases; bases with no gene match: 18. Germline V CDR1 and CDR2: SGHVS, FNYEAQ. The CDR3 loop spans 18 amino acids. The CDR3 spells CASSLRRLSGGLNNEQFF. CDR3 coding DNA: TGTGCCAGCAGCCTCAGACGTCTATCGGGGGGTTTAAACAATGAGCAGTTCTTC. The complete variable domain, with remaining parts taken from reference TRBV7-6 and TRBJ2-1, reads GAGVSQSPRYKVTKRGQDVALRCDPISGHVSLYWYRQALGQGPEFLTYFNYEAQQDKSGLPNDRFSAERPEGSISTLTIQRTEQRDSAMYRCASSLRRLSGGLNNEQFFGPGTRLTVL.

The chain has TRBV27 and TRBJ1-5; 7 bases map to TRBD1. The J segment lost 0 bases and the V segment lost 4 bases, leaving 6 bases of the junction unmatched. Germline CDR1 MNHEY, CDR2 SMNVEV (reference sequence). The CDR3 consists of 16 residues. The chain's CDR3 is CASSSGGALSNQPQHF. DNA of the CDR3: TGTGCCAGCAGTTCAGGGGGGGCTCTTAGCAATCAGCCCCAGCATTTT.

This chain joins TRBV14 and TRBJ1-3, with D hard to call. The germline V gene encodes CDR1 SGHDN and CDR2 FVKESK. The CDR3 extends over 17 amino acids. Between the trimmed V and J ends, which lost 1 base and 2 bases, there was a span of 15 bases. CDR3 amino acids: CASSQVAGNIPGNTIYF. CDR3 nucleotide sequence: TGTGCCAGCAGCCAAGTCGCCGGGAACATCCCTGGAAACACCATATATTTT.

The chain joins TRBV5-1 to TRBJ2-1; perhaps TRBD2 as D (6 bases). Germline CDR1 and CDR2: SGHRS and YFSETQ. V lost 4 bases to trimming and J lost 2 bases, with 13 bases between them. The CDR3 contains 15 residues. The CDR3 DNA follows: TGCGCCAGCAGCGGCCGGGACTCCCCCTACAATGAGCAGTTCTTC. As protein: CASSGRDSPYNEQFF.

The rearrangement joins TRBV18 to TRBJ1-1; D call uncertain. Germline loops: CDR1 KGHSH, CDR2 LQKENI. V shed 4 bases and J shed 4 bases, with 22 bases lying between them. This CDR3 contains 17 residues. The CDR3 loop reads CASSLNRPDLRGTEAFF. The CDR3 region has the DNA TGTGCCAGCTCACTAAATCGCCCGGACCTACGGGGCACTGAAGCTTTCTTT.

The chain carries TRBV3-1 and TRBJ2-1; no clear D gene. The CDR3 sequence is 11 residues long. Trimming took 3 bases from V and 12 from J, leaving 9 bases between them. Germline loops: CDR1 LGHDT, CDR2 YNNKEL (reference sequence). CDR3 sequence reads: CASSHRKGQFF. The CDR3 nucleotides read TGTGCCAGCAGCCATCGGAAGGGGCAGTTCTTC.

In its sample, this clonotype was seen once. Germline and junction disagree at one end, which may indicate a read error. V gene TRBV18 combines with J gene TRBJ1-1; D perhaps matches TRBD1 (5 bases). The CDR3 has 15 amino acids. The V gene's germline CDR1 is KGHSH and CDR2 LQKENI. As DNA, the CDR3 is TGTGCCAACTCACCACCGGGAGGAGGGGACACTGAAGCTTTCTTT. Its translation: CANSPPGGGDTEAFF.

This clonotype has only a few counts. V and J are TRBV11-2 and TRBJ1-2, with TRBD1 identical over 7 bases. The CDR3 covers 15 residues. CDR1 and CDR2 (germline): SGHAT, FQNNGV. J lost 3 bases, V lost 4 bases, and 8 bases had no gene match. CDR3 in DNA: TGTGCCAGCAGCTCGACAGGGAAGTTATACTATGGCTACACCTTC. Translation gives CASSSTGKLYYGYTF.

This clonotype was detected only a few times. The V gene is TRBV20-1, the J gene TRBJ1-6; D unclear. Trimming took 3 bases from V and 3 from J, leaving 15 bases between them. The CDR3 is 16 amino acids. CDR1 and CDR2 from the germline V gene are DFQATT and SNEGSKA (reference sequence). Here the CDR3 reads CSASEGRANYNSPLHF. In DNA, the CDR3 is TGCAGTGCTAGTGAAGGGAGGGCAAACTATAATTCACCCCTCCACTTT.

The gene calls are TRBV6-2 or TRBV6-3 and TRBJ1-1, with D possibly being TRBD1 (5 bases). The CDR3 has 18 amino acids. The V and J ends lost 3 bases and 3 bases respectively, with 23 bases between them. The germline CDR1 and CDR2 sequences are MNHEY and SVGEGT. CDR3 coding DNA: TGTGCCAGCAGTTATGACCGGCAGGGACGATTCTTGGACACTGAAGCTTTCTTT. Residues: CASSYDRQGRFLDTEAFF.

The V and J genes are TRBV20-1 and TRBJ2-7, with 8 bases aligning to TRBD1. Germline loops: CDR1 DFQATT, CDR2 SNEGSKA (reference sequence). Trimming at V came to 5 bases and at J to 3 bases, leaving 6 bases not matched to a gene. This CDR3 spans 13 amino acids. The CDR3, as DNA: TGCAGTGCTCAGACAGGGGCCAGCTACGAGCAGTACTTC. Translating gives CSAQTGASYEQYF.

This sequence joins TRBV20-1 and TRBJ1-2, with a tentative D call TRBD1 (5 bases). The CDR3 extends over 13 amino acids. Germline V CDR1 and CDR2: DFQATT, SNEGSKA (reference sequence). Trimming removed 7 bases from V and 2 bases from J, with 14 bases in between. CDR3 loop: CSGRGRKNYGYTF. The DNA for the CDR3 is TGCAGTGGTAGGGGAAGGAAGAACTATGGCTACACCTTC.

The J gene is TRBJ2-7, the V gene TRBV24-1; D not certain. V shed 5 bases and J shed 4 bases, with 5 bases lying between them. The germline gives CDR1 KGHDR, CDR2 SFDVKD. The CDR3 extends over 11 amino acids. The CDR3 here is CATSGGYEQYF. The CDR3 nucleotides read TGTGCCACCAGTGGGGGTTACGAGCAGTACTTC.